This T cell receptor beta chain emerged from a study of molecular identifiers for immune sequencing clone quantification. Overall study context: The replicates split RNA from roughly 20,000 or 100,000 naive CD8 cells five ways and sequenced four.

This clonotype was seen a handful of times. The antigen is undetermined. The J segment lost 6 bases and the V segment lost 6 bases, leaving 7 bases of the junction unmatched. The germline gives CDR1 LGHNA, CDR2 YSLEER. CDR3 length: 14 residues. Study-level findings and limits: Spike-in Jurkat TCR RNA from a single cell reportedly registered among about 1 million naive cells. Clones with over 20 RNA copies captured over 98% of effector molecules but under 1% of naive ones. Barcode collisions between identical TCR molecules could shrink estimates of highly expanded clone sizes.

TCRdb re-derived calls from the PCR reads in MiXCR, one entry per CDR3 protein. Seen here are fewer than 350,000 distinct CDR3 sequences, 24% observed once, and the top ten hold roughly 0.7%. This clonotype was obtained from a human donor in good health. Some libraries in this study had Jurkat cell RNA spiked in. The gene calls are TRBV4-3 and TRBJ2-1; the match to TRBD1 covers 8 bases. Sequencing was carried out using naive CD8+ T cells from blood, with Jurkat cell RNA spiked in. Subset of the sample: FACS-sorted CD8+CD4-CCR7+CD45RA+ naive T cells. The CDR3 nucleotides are TGCGCCAGCAGTACTTGGCAGGGGGCCAATGAGCAGTTCTTC. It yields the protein CASSTWQGANEQFF.